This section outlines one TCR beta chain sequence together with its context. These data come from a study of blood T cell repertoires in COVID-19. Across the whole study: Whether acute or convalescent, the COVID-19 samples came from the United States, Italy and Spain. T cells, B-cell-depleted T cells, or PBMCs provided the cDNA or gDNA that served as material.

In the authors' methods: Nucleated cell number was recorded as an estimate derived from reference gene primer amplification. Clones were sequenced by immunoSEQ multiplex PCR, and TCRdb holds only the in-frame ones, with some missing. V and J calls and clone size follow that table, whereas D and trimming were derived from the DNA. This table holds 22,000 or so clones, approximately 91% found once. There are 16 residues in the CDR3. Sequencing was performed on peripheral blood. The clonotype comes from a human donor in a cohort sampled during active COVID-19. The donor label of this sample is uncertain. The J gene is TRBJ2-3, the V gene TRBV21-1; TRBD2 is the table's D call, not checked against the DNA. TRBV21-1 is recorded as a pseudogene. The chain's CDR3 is CASSKGLAGATDTQYF. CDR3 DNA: TGTGCCAGCAGCAAGGGGCTAGCGGGAGCCACAGATACGCAGTATTTT.